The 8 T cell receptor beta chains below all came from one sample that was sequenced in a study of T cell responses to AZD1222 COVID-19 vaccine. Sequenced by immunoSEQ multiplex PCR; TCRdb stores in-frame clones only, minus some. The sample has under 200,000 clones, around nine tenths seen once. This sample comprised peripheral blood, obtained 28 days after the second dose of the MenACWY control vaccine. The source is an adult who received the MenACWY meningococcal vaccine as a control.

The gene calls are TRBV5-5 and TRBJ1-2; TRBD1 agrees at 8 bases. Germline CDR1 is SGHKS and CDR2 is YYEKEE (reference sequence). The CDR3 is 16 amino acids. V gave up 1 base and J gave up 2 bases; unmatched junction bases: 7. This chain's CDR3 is CASSLTGGGINYGYTF. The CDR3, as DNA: TGTGCCAGCAGCTTGACAGGGGGAGGAATAAACTATGGCTACACCTTC.

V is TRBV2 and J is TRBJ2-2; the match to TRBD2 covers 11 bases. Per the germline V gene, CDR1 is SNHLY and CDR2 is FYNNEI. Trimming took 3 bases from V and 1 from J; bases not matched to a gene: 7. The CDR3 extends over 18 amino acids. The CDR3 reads CASSDRLAGGQNTGELFF. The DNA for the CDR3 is TGTGCCAGCAGTGATCGTCTAGCGGGAGGACAGAACACCGGGGAGCTGTTTTTT.

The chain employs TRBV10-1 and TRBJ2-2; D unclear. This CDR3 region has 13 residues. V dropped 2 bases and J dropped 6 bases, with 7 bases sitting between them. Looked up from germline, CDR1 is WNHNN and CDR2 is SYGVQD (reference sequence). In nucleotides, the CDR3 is TGCGCCAGCAGTGAGGCCCCCCCCGGGGAGCTGTTTTTT. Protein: CASSEAPPGELFF.

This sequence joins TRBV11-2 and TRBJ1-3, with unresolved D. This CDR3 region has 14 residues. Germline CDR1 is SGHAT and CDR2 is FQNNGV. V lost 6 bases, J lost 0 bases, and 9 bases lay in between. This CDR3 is CASRSSFSGNTIYF. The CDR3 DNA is TGTGCCAGCAGATCCTCCTTCTCTGGAAACACCATATATTTT.

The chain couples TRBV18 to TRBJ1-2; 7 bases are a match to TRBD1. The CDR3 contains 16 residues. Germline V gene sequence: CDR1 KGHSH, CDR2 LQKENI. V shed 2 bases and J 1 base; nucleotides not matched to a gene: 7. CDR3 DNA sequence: TGTGCCAGCTCACCATTGGGGACAGCCCTTAACTATGGCTACACCTTC. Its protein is CASSPLGTALNYGYTF.

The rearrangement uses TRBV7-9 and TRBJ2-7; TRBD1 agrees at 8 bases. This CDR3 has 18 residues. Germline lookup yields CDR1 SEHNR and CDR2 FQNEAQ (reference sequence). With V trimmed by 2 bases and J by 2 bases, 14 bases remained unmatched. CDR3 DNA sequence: TGTGCCAGCAGCTTAATTCCAGGGGGCGGGACTTCGACCTACGAGCAGTACTTC. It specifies CASSLIPGGGTSTYEQYF.

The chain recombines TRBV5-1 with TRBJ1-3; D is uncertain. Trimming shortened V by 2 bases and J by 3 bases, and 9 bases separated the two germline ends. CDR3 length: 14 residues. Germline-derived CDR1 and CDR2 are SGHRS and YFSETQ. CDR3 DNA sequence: TGCGCCAGCAGCTTCTCCGGGAATGGAAACACCATATATTTT. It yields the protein CASSFSGNGNTIYF.

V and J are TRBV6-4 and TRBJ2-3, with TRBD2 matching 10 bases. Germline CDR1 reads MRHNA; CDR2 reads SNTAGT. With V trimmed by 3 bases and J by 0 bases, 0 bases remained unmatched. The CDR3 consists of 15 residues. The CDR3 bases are TGTGCCAGCAGTGAACTAGCGGGGAGCACAGATACGCAGTATTTT. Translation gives CASSELAGSTDTQYF.